What follows are 29 T cell receptor beta chains derived from one specimen sequenced in a study of cytomegalovirus exposure and HLA in healthy donors listed by TCRdb under 2017. Libraries were made using the immunoSEQ multiplex PCR assay. For the multiplex PCR, a mixture combining 60 forward primers for TCR Vbeta segments and 13 reverse primers for TCR Jbeta segments was used. TCRdb provides this immuneACCESS table in a form limited to in-frame rearrangements. Some clones are lacking; in checked studies, under half of them reflect an unresolved V gene, and why the rest are absent is not known. A total of about 150,000 clones appear in this sample, over 75% of them only once. Together, the top ten hold 1% of the sample. What was sequenced was PBMCs. These receptor sequences come from a woman in her 50s in good health and CMV-seropositive.

The rearrangement joins TRBV6-1 to TRBJ2-2; D remains ambiguous. Trimming pared 1 base from V and 5 bases from J, leaving 11 bases between. Germline V gene data show CDR1 as MNHNS and CDR2 as SASEGT. The CDR3 has 15 amino acids. CDR3 amino acids: CASSEETRGTGELFF. The CDR3 coding sequence is TGTGCCAGCAGTGAAGAAACCCGAGGTACCGGGGAGCTGTTTTTT.

V is TRBV25-1 and J is TRBJ2-7; D is possibly TRBD2 (6 bases). CDR3 length: 17 amino acids. CDR1 is MGHDK and CDR2 is SYGVNS in the germline V gene. V lost 1 base to trimming and J lost 4 bases, with 20 bases between them. In DNA, the CDR3 is TGTGCCAGCAGTGAATGGTGGCGGGGCCGGGCGTTTTACGAGCAGTACTTC. Translation: CASSEWWRGRAFYEQYF.

Concerning this clone itself: The sample holds other DNA sequences that translate to the same CDR3. The J gene is TRBJ1-2, the V gene TRBV7-3; TRBD1 matches 8 bases. The CDR3 loop spans 13 amino acids. Trimming cost V 4 bases and J 7 bases; bases outside gene matches: 5. CDR1 is SGHTA and CDR2 is FQGTGA in the germline V gene. The CDR3 loop reads CASSSGTGGGYTF. CDR3 bases: TGTGCCAGCAGCTCCGGGACAGGCGGTGGCTACACCTTC.

The rearrangement links TRBV5-4 to TRBJ2-2; no clear D gene. This CDR3 is built from 14 residues. CDR1 and CDR2 (germline): SGHNT, YYREEE (reference sequence). V was trimmed by 4 bases and J by 6 bases, leaving 13 bases between them. The CDR3 sequence is CASSLTSLAGELFF. The CDR3 DNA sequence: TGTGCCAGCAGCCTGACATCACTCGCCGGGGAGCTGTTTTTT.

The chain joins TRBV5-4 to TRBJ1-2, with D perhaps TRBD1 (6 bases). Germline V gene data show CDR1 as SGHNT and CDR2 as YYREEE (reference sequence). CDR3 length: 13 amino acids. The germline V and J ends were trimmed by 5 bases and 6 bases, with 14 bases remaining between them. The CDR3 sequence is CASRFVRGDGYTF. The CDR3 DNA follows: TGTGCCAGCAGGTTTGTCAGGGGTGATGGCTACACCTTC.

The chain couples TRBV7-6 to TRBJ2-2; D unresolved. V was shortened by 3 bases and J by 1 base, with 3 bases between the two germline ends. The V gene's germline CDR1 is SGHVS and CDR2 FNYEAQ. This CDR3 contains 13 residues. The CDR3 nucleotides are TGTGCCAGCAGCTTCGGGAACACCGGGGAGCTGTTTTTT. Translation gives CASSFGNTGELFF.

The gene calls are TRBV27 and TRBJ2-5; TRBD2 might be the D (6 bases). Trimming cost V 8 bases and J 2 bases, with 18 bases left between them. There are 15 residues in the CDR3. CDR1 is MNHEY and CDR2 is SMNVEV in the germline V gene (reference sequence). CDR3 loop: CASALLGGGQETQYF. The CDR3 coding sequence is TGTGCCAGCGCTCTATTGGGGGGAGGTCAAGAGACCCAGTACTTC.

This chain joins TRBV5-1 and TRBJ2-5; TRBD1 is a possible D gene (6 bases). The CDR3 runs to 15 residues. Between the trimmed V and J ends, which lost 4 bases and 5 bases, there was a span of 18 bases. The germline CDR1 and CDR2 sequences are SGHRS and YFSETQ. CDR3 nucleotide sequence: TGCGCCAGCAGCGGAAGGACAGTCCCTGGGGAGACCCAGTACTTC. Protein: CASSGRTVPGETQYF.

The J gene is TRBJ1-2, the V gene TRBV11-2; 7 bases agree with TRBD1. J was trimmed by 4 bases and V by 0 bases; bases with no gene match: 5. Germline CDR1 and CDR2: SGHAT and FQNNGV. The CDR3 consists of 15 residues. The chain's CDR3 is CASSLDRPGGYGYTF. The DNA for the CDR3 is TGTGCCAGCAGCTTAGATCGCCCAGGGGGCTATGGCTACACCTTC. Together with reference TRBV11-2 and TRBJ1-2, the CDR3 gives the full variable domain: EAGVAQSPRYKIIEKRQSVAFWCNPISGHATLYWYQQILGQGPKLLIQFQNNGVVDDSQLPKDRFSAERLKGVDSTLKIQPAKLEDSAVYLCASSLDRPGGYGYTFGSGTRLTVV.

This clone was found once. The chain links TRBV5-1 to TRBJ2-1; D is undetermined. The germline V and J ends were trimmed by 4 bases and 7 bases, with 9 bases remaining between them. CDR1 is SGHRS and CDR2 is YFSETQ in the germline V gene. The CDR3 spans 12 residues. CDR3 loop: CASSIDLNEQFF. DNA for the CDR3: TGCGCCAGCAGCATCGACTTAAATGAGCAGTTCTTC.

This chain joins TRBV28 and TRBJ2-7; TRBD2 is a possible D gene (6 bases). CDR1 is MDHEN and CDR2 is SYDVKM in the germline V gene. The CDR3 runs 15 residues. V dropped 1 base and J dropped 3 bases, with 13 bases sitting between them. The CDR3 DNA reads as TGTGCCAGCAGTTTATCCCCGCGGGGTTTCTACGAGCAGTACTTC. Translated: CASSLSPRGFYEQYF.

V and J are TRBV28 and TRBJ1-1, with D hard to call. CDR1 is MDHEN and CDR2 is SYDVKM in the germline V gene. Trimming shortened V by 6 bases and J by 4 bases, and 12 bases separated the two germline ends. CDR3 size: 13 residues. CDR3 sequence: CASSNAVVTEAFF. The CDR3 DNA sequence: TGTGCCAGCAGCAACGCAGTTGTCACTGAAGCTTTCTTT. Complete variable domain (other parts from reference TRBV28 and TRBJ1-1): DVKVTQSSRYLVKRTGEKVFLECVQDMDHENMFWYRQDPGLGLRLIYFSYDVKMKEKGDIPEGYSVSREKKERFSLILESASTNQTSMYLCASSNAVVTEAFFGQGTRLTVV.

The CDR3 coding sequence is TGTGCCAGCAGCGTAGCCAAGGGGGCCCTAAGACCTGAAGCTTTCTTT. Protein: CASSVAKGALRPEAFF. The chain combines TRBV9 with TRBJ1-1, with 7 bases aligning to TRBD1. Germline CDR1 SGDLS, CDR2 YYNGEE. The CDR3 is 16 residues long. V lost 0 bases to trimming and J lost 6 bases; unmatched junction nucleotides: 11.

The chain is built from TRBV7-2 and TRBJ1-2; 8 positions agree with TRBD1. V shed 6 bases and J 4 bases; nucleotides not matched to a gene: 7. The CDR3 covers 14 residues. Germline V gene lookup returns CDR1 SGHTA and CDR2 FQGNSA. CDR3 sequence: CASSVGQGPYGYTF. The CDR3 coding sequence is TGTGCCAGCAGTGTCGGACAGGGCCCCTATGGCTACACCTTC.

The V gene is TRBV6-5, the J gene TRBJ2-7; no definite D call. CDR3 length: 13 residues. Germline CDR1 and CDR2: MNHEY and SVGAGI. V was cut by 7 bases and J by 3 bases, with 13 bases left in between. CDR3 in amino acids: CASTPSFFYEQYF. The DNA for the CDR3 is TGTGCCAGCACCCCAAGCTTCTTCTACGAGCAGTACTTC.

This clone has just one count. The genes are TRBV5-8 and TRBJ2-1, with 7 nucleotides matching TRBD2. Germline CDR1 is SGHTS and CDR2 is YDEGEE. V lost 3 bases and J lost 5; bases outside the gene matches: 2. This CDR3 spans 13 amino acids. In nucleotides, the CDR3 is TGTGCCAGCAGCTCCGGGACTAACAATGAGCAGTTCTTC. This encodes CASSSGTNNEQFF.

As regards this clone: Other nucleotide sequences in the sample specify the same CDR3. The chain joins TRBV6-1 to TRBJ1-2; D is unresolved. Germline CDR1 is MNHNS and CDR2 is SASEGT. The CDR3 is 13 residues long. Between the trimmed V and J ends, which lost 7 bases and 0 bases, there was a span of 9 bases. CDR3 bases: TGTGCCAGCAACGGGAACGCTAACTATGGCTACACCTTC. This gives the protein CASNGNANYGYTF.

This clone was observed a single time. The chain links TRBV7-2 to TRBJ2-1, with D unclear. This CDR3 comprises 16 residues. Germline CDR1 and CDR2: SGHTA and FQGNSA. V dropped 6 bases and J dropped 1 base, with 16 bases sitting between them. The CDR3 here is CASSPGLRRSYNEQFF. In DNA, the CDR3 is TGTGCCAGCAGTCCGGGTCTCAGACGATCCTACAATGAGCAGTTCTTC. The complete variable domain, with remaining parts taken from reference TRBV7-2 and TRBJ2-1, reads GAGVSQSPSNKVTEKGKDVELRCDPISGHTALYWYRQSLGQGLEFLIYFQGNSAPDKSGLPSDRFSAERTGGSVSTLTIQRTQQEDSAVYLCASSPGLRRSYNEQFFGPGTRLTVL.

In its sample, this clone is medium-sized. This rearrangement joins TRBV7-9 to TRBJ2-1; perhaps TRBD2 as D (5 bases). CDR1 SEHNR and CDR2 FQNEAQ come from the germline V gene (reference sequence). CDR3 length: 16 amino acids. Trimming took 2 bases from V and 2 from J, leaving 13 bases between them. In nucleotides, the CDR3 is TGTGCCAGCAGCTTAATCGGGGTATCGACCTACAATGAGCAGTTCTTC. Residues: CASSLIGVSTYNEQFF.

This clone was found a few times. As DNA, the CDR3 is TGTGCCAGCAGCTACACAGACGAGCAGTACTTC. Its translation: CASSYTDEQYF. The rearrangement links TRBV7-2 to TRBJ2-7; D unclear. V was pared by 4 bases and J by 5 bases, with 6 bases between. In germline, CDR1 is SGHTA, CDR2 FQGNSA. This CDR3 has 11 amino acids. Supplemented by reference TRBV7-2 and TRBJ2-7, the full variable domain reads GAGVSQSPSNKVTEKGKDVELRCDPISGHTALYWYRQSLGQGLEFLIYFQGNSAPDKSGLPSDRFSAERTGGSVSTLTIQRTQQEDSAVYLCASSYTDEQYFGPGTRLTVT.

The V gene is TRBV27, the J gene TRBJ1-4; TRBD1 matches 9 bases. The J segment lost 10 bases and the V segment lost 4 bases, leaving 1 base of the junction unmatched. This CDR3 is built from 12 residues. Per germline, CDR1 MNHEY and CDR2 SMNVEV (reference sequence). The DNA for the CDR3 is TGTGCCAGCAGTTCGGGACAGGGAAAACTGTTTTTT. Protein product: CASSSGQGKLFF.

Written as DNA, the CDR3 is TGTGCCAGCAGTTTACGGTCGGGACAGGGTATAGTTGAAGGCTACACCTTC. It translates to CASSLRSGQGIVEGYTF. The chain employs TRBV27 and TRBJ1-2; 9 nucleotides align to TRBD1. V shed 2 bases and J 8 bases; nucleotides not matched to a gene: 15. The CDR3 contains 17 residues. Germline V gene lookup returns CDR1 MNHEY and CDR2 SMNVEV (reference sequence).

The rearrangement uses TRBV5-4 and TRBJ2-7, with 13 bases that match TRBD2. V gave up 4 bases and J gave up 4 bases; unmatched junction bases: 14. CDR1 is SGHNT, CDR2 YYREEE, per germline (reference sequence). This CDR3 region has 18 residues. The CDR3 nucleotides read TGTGCCAGCAGCAAAGGGGGACTAGCGGGGTCTAAGGTATACGAGCAGTACTTC. Residues: CASSKGGLAGSKVYEQYF.

J is TRBJ1-2 and V is TRBV14, with unresolved D. CDR1 and CDR2 from the germline V gene are SGHDN and FVKESK. Trimming removed 2 bases from V and 9 bases from J, with 16 bases in between. The CDR3 totals 14 residues. The CDR3 coding sequence is TGTGCCAGCAGCCAACCCCTGGAGAAGGTTCGCTACACCTTC. Translation: CASSQPLEKVRYTF.

The gene calls are TRBV28 and TRBJ1-2, with 9 positions matching TRBD1. The V gene's germline CDR1 is MDHEN and CDR2 SYDVKM. This CDR3 region has 14 residues. Germline trimming cut 5 bases from V and 6 bases from J; bases unmatched to any gene: 7. CDR3 loop: CASSLTGGIDGYTF. The CDR3 bases are TGTGCCAGCAGTCTGACAGGGGGTATCGATGGCTACACCTTC.

The gene calls are TRBV4-2 and TRBJ1-2, with TRBD1 matching over 7 bases. Looked up from germline, CDR1 is LGHNA and CDR2 is YNFKEQ. The V gene end was trimmed by 4 bases and the J gene end by 0 bases; junction bases not matched to a gene: 8. The CDR3 is made up of 16 amino acids. The CDR3 here is CASSREQGKTNYGYTF. The CDR3 coding sequence is TGTGCCAGCAGCCGGGAACAGGGGAAGACTAACTATGGCTACACCTTC.

The rearrangement links TRBV7-3 to TRBJ2-7; perhaps TRBD1 as D (5 bases). Germline CDR1 is SGHTA and CDR2 is FQGTGA. CDR3 length equals 15 residues. V shed 0 bases and J shed 3 bases, with 12 bases lying between them. The CDR3 bases are TGTGCCAGCAGCTTAACGGGTACAGGCGTCTACGAGCAGTACTTC. Its protein product is CASSLTGTGVYEQYF. The complete variable domain, with remaining parts taken from reference TRBV7-3 and TRBJ2-7, reads GAGVSQTPSNKVTEKGKYVELRCDPISGHTALYWYRQSLGQGPEFLIYFQGTGAADDSGLPNDRFFAVRPEGSVSTLKIQRTERGDSAVYLCASSLTGTGVYEQYFGPGTRLTVT.

The V and J genes are TRBV4-3 and TRBJ2-3; no reliable D call. V dropped 0 bases and J dropped 0 bases, with 10 bases sitting between them. The germline gives CDR1 LGHNA, CDR2 YSLEER. The CDR3 covers 16 residues. CDR3 region: CASSQDRRSSTDTQYF. The CDR3 nucleotides are TGCGCCAGCAGCCAAGATCGGAGATCTAGCACAGATACGCAGTATTTT.

The V gene is TRBV7-2, the J gene TRBJ1-2; TRBD1 aligns across 10 bases. Germline V gene sequence: CDR1 SGHTA, CDR2 FQGNSA. The CDR3 loop spans 14 amino acids. V was pared by 2 bases and J by 8 bases, with 5 bases of the junction left unmatched. CDR3: CASSLLDRGQGYTF. CDR3 DNA: TGTGCCAGCAGCTTACTCGACAGGGGGCAAGGCTACACCTTC.